One and the same sample provided the 15 T cell receptor beta chains below, sequenced in a study of cytomegalovirus exposure and HLA in healthy donors. Researchers ran the PCR with 60 Vbeta and 13 Jbeta primers. Assay used: immunoSEQ multiplex PCR; TCRdb lists only in-frame clones, some missing. The sample includes about 140,000 clones, 70% of them seen just once. The specimen was PBMCs. The receptors stem from a young woman in good health and CMV-seronegative.

J is TRBJ1-2 and V is TRBV28; a possible D gene is TRBD1 (5 bases). CDR1 MDHEN and CDR2 SYDVKM come from the germline V gene. CDR3 length: 14 amino acids. V lost 4 bases, J lost 4 bases, and 13 bases lay in between. CDR3 sequence: CASSSNPGAYGYTF. CDR3 nucleotides: TGTGCCAGCAGTTCCAACCCTGGGGCCTATGGCTACACCTTC.

This clone has just a few counts. The V call is TRBV7-9, the J call TRBJ1-4; 10 nucleotides agree with TRBD1. This CDR3 comprises 14 residues. V trimming: 4 bases; J trimming: 6 bases; junction bases outside the gene matches: 2. Germline loops: CDR1 SEHNR, CDR2 FQNEAQ (reference sequence). CDR3 in amino acids: CASSSTGGDEKLFF. In DNA, the CDR3 is TGTGCCAGCAGCTCGACAGGGGGCGATGAAAAACTGTTTTTT.

The chain has TRBV28 and TRBJ2-7, with D tentatively TRBD1 (5 bases). The CDR3 runs 13 residues. CDR1 and CDR2 (germline): MDHEN, SYDVKM. V was shortened by 4 bases and J by 2 bases, with 9 bases between the two germline ends. The CDR3 region has the DNA TGTGCCAGCAGTTCCCAGGGCACCTACGAGCAGTACGTC. Its protein is CASSSQGTYEQYV.

The CDR3 DNA sequence: TGTGCCAGCTCACCGGGACAGGGACGCTATGGCTACACCTTC. As protein: CASSPGQGRYGYTF. The J gene is TRBJ1-2, the V gene TRBV18; 9 bases align to TRBD1. This CDR3 spans 14 amino acids. The ends lost 3 bases at V and 4 bases at J; junction bases unmatched: 3. From germline, CDR1 is KGHSH and CDR2 LQKENI.

This clone was seen a few times. The gene calls are TRBV5-3 and TRBJ2-7; weak D call: TRBD1 (5 bases). TRBV5-3 is known as an ORF, though its function is uncertain. This CDR3 comprises 13 residues. Trimming left V 0 bases short and J 3 bases short, with 7 bases between. CDR3 protein: CARSLVRDYEQYV. CDR3 DNA sequence: TGTGCCAGAAGCTTGGTCAGGGACTACGAGCAGTACGTC.

This chain joins TRBV5-1 and TRBJ2-1, with 9 bases lining up with TRBD1. Germline trimming cut 2 bases from V and 4 bases from J; bases unmatched to any gene: 7. The CDR3 contains 16 residues. Germline CDR1 reads SGHRS; CDR2 reads YFSETQ. Here the CDR3 reads CASSLSTGGGYNEQFF. CDR3 coding DNA: TGCGCCAGCAGCTTATCAACAGGGGGCGGTTACAATGAGCAGTTCTTC.

CDR3 amino acids: CASSGFGSSYNEQFF. The CDR3 DNA reads TGTGCCAGCAGTGGTTTCGGGAGCTCCTACAATGAGCAGTTCTTC. The V call is TRBV2, the J call TRBJ2-1, with D possibly matching TRBD2 (6 bases). The germline V gene has CDR1 SNHLY and CDR2 FYNNEI. The CDR3 length is 15 residues. Trimming removed 4 bases from V and 0 bases from J, with 10 bases in between.

V is TRBV6-5 and J is TRBJ1-5, with D possibly TRBD1 on 6 matching bases. V lost 8 bases, J lost 11 bases, and 25 bases lay in between. This CDR3 contains 15 residues. CDR1 is MNHEY, CDR2 SVGAGI, per germline. CDR3 amino acids: CASDLGDKIALTQHF. CDR3 DNA sequence: TGTGCCAGCGACCTAGGGGACAAGATAGCTCTGACCCAGCATTTT.

The chain carries TRBV11-2 and TRBJ1-2; TRBD1 is a possible D gene (6 bases). Trimming cost V 1 base and J 8 bases, with 14 bases left between them. Germline V gene data show CDR1 as SGHAT and CDR2 as FQNNGV. The CDR3 runs to 14 residues. The CDR3 sequence: CASSLGGLLRGYTF. Written as DNA, the CDR3 is TGTGCCAGCAGCTTAGGGGGGCTTCTGAGGGGCTACACCTTC.

This chain connects TRBV5-4 to TRBJ2-7; TRBD2 is a possible D gene (5 bases). This CDR3 is built from 14 residues. V was pared by 3 bases and J by 0 bases, with 10 bases between. CDR1 SGHNT and CDR2 YYREEE come from the germline V gene (reference sequence). CDR3 sequence reads: CASSSTKSSYEQYF. CDR3 DNA sequence: TGTGCCAGCAGCTCGACTAAGAGCTCCTACGAGCAGTACTTC.

The chain joins TRBV7-8 to TRBJ2-6; D uncertain. The CDR3 is 18 residues long. From germline, CDR1 is SGHVS and CDR2 FQNEAQ. V was clipped by 6 bases and J by 0 bases, with 18 bases between them. This CDR3 is CASRYRGGTNSGANVLTF. The DNA for the CDR3 is TGTGCCAGCAGATACCGCGGTGGCACCAACTCTGGGGCCAACGTCCTGACTTTC.

The chain joins TRBV5-4 to TRBJ2-3; 7 bases match TRBD2. Germline V gives CDR1 SGHNT, CDR2 YYREEE (reference sequence). After removal of 0 bases from V and 0 bases from J, the junction contained 4 bases not matched to a gene. This CDR3 comprises 16 residues. CDR3 sequence reads: CASSLGLRGSTDTQYF. The DNA for the CDR3 is TGTGCCAGCAGCTTGGGATTGCGGGGGAGCACAGATACGCAGTATTTT. The full variable domain, completed using reference TRBV5-4 and TRBJ2-3, is ETGVTQSPTHLIKTRGQQVTLRCSSQSGHNTVSWYQQALGQGPQFIFQYYREEENGRGNFPPRFSGLQFPNYSSELNVNALELDDSALYLCASSLGLRGSTDTQYFGPGTRLTVL.

The V call is TRBV7-9, the J call TRBJ2-1; 9 bases are a match to TRBD2. CDR3 size: 17 residues. CDR1 SEHNR and CDR2 FQNEAQ come from the germline V gene (reference sequence). V shed 0 bases and J 3 bases; nucleotides not matched to a gene: 6. CDR3 nucleotide sequence: TGTGCCAGCAGCTTAGCAGTAGCTAGCGGGAACTACAATGAGCAGTTCTTC. Translated: CASSLAVASGNYNEQFF. The full variable domain, in which reference TRBV7-9 and TRBJ2-1 provide the parts outside the CDR3, is DTGVSQNPRHKITKRGQNVTFRCDPISEHNRLYWYRQTLGQGPEFLTYFQNEAQLEKSRLLSDRFSAERPKGSFSTLEIQRTEQGDSAMYLCASSLAVASGNYNEQFFGPGTRLTVL.

As to this clone: The junction and the germline gene differ at one end; a read error may be behind it. This sequence joins TRBV7-3 and TRBJ2-5; no clear D. CDR1 is SGHTA and CDR2 is FQGTGA in the germline V gene. This CDR3 has 13 residues. This CDR3 is CASSPYFQETQYF. The CDR3 region has the DNA TGCGCCAGCAGCCCGTACTTCCAAGAGACCCAGTACTTC.

This clone occurred once. The rearrangement links TRBV7-9 to TRBJ1-6; no clear D gene. With 3 bases removed from V and 8 bases from J, the gap between germline ends came to 5 bases. The length of the CDR3 is 12 residues. CDR1 and CDR2 from the germline V gene are SEHNR and FQNEAQ (reference sequence). The chain's CDR3 is CASSFTDSPLHF. The CDR3 DNA follows: TGTGCCAGCAGCTTCACGGATTCACCCCTCCACTTT.